These 14 T cell receptor beta chains originate from one sample sequenced in a study of radiotherapy plus CTLA-4 blockade in lung cancer. Clones were sequenced by immunoSEQ multiplex PCR, and TCRdb holds only the in-frame ones, with some missing. The data show tens of thousands of clones, with 65% to 80% seen just once and 2.4% held by the top ten. The sample was peripheral blood, taken from a patient treated with radiotherapy plus ipilimumab. The receptors here all came from a human donor with non-small cell lung cancer whose response to radiotherapy plus ipilimumab could not be evaluated.

This clone was recorded once. The chain combines TRBV7-9 with TRBJ1-1; 7 nucleotides line up with TRBD1. This CDR3 contains 16 residues. Germline lookup yields CDR1 SEHNR and CDR2 FQNEAQ (reference sequence). The V segment lost 5 bases and the J segment 4 bases; nucleotides outside the gene matches: 13. This CDR3 reads CASSPRGGGRGTEAFF. The CDR3 bases are TGTGCCAGCAGCCCCCGCGGAGGGGGCAGGGGCACTGAAGCTTTCTTT.

In its sample, this clone ranks as medium-sized (0.01 to 0.1%). The chain recombines TRBV27 with TRBJ2-7; 7 positions match TRBD2. The CDR3 is made up of 12 amino acids. Germline CDR1 is MNHEY and CDR2 is SMNVEV (reference sequence). Unmatched junction bases numbered 9, after V lost 7 bases and J lost 9 bases. The CDR3 protein is CASTPWGEGQYF. In DNA, the CDR3 is TGTGCCAGCACCCCTTGGGGGGAGGGGCAGTACTTC.

This sequence joins TRBV28 and TRBJ2-7; 8 nucleotides align to TRBD1. Germline assignment: CDR1 MDHEN and CDR2 SYDVKM. The ends lost 4 bases at V and 7 bases at J; junction bases unmatched: 12. The CDR3 runs 15 residues. As DNA, the CDR3 is TGTGCCAGCAGTTCCCGGGGACAGGCCCACGGAGAGCAGTACTTC. Its translation: CASSSRGQAHGEQYF.

The chain employs TRBV14 and TRBJ2-7; 7 positions agree with TRBD1. The V and J ends lost 1 base and 4 bases, in that order; junction bases with no gene match: 7. Looked up from germline, CDR1 is SGHDN and CDR2 is FVKESK. The CDR3 has 15 amino acids. The CDR3 nucleotides are TGTGCCAGCAGCCAAGTGAAAGGGGGCATATACGAGCAGTACTTC. This gives the protein CASSQVKGGIYEQYF.

This clone was found once. CDR3: CASSLWRSEGGELFF. The CDR3 coding sequence is TGTGCCAGCAGCTTGTGGCGGTCAGAAGGCGGGGAGCTGTTTTTT. The genes are TRBV5-6 and TRBJ2-2; D is unclear. The CDR3 is made up of 15 amino acids. Germline CDR1 and CDR2: SGHDT and YYEEEE. Deletions cut 1 base from V and 7 bases from J, with 14 bases between. The whole variable domain, filled in from reference TRBV5-6 and TRBJ2-2, reads DAGVTQSPTHLIKTRGQQVTLRCSPKSGHDTVSWYQQALGQGPQFIFQYYEEEERQRGNFPDRFSGHQFPNYSSELNVNALLLGDSALYLCASSLWRSEGGELFFGEGSRLTVL.

The chain links TRBV9 to TRBJ1-1; 11 bases line up with TRBD1. V shed 3 bases, J shed 1 base, and the junction held 8 bases outside the gene matches. CDR3 length: 17 amino acids. Germline-derived CDR1 and CDR2 are SGDLS and YYNGEE. The DNA of the CDR3 is TGTGCCAGCAGCGCCCTGGACAGGGGGCGAAAGAACACTGAAGCTTTCTTT. Its translation: CASSALDRGRKNTEAFF.

The chain has TRBV7-2 and TRBJ1-2; D is possibly TRBD1 (6 bases). CDR1 is SGHTA, CDR2 FQGNSA, per germline. The CDR3 sequence is 15 residues long. V lost 5 bases, J lost 4 bases, and 17 bases lay in between. The CDR3 DNA reads as TGTGCCAGCAGCCCCCGGACAGTGAGGTCCTATGGCTACACCTTC. This encodes CASSPRTVRSYGYTF.

The chain employs TRBV7-3 and TRBJ2-3; D perhaps matches TRBD2 (5 bases). V lost 5 bases and J lost 3, with 15 bases in between. CDR1 and CDR2 from the germline V gene are SGHTA and FQGTGA. The CDR3 extends over 15 amino acids. The CDR3 DNA follows: TGTGCCAGCAGCCCGTACCCGGGAAGGACAGATACGCAGTATTTT. This sequence encodes CASSPYPGRTDTQYF.

V usage is TRBV6-1 and J usage is TRBJ1-5, with no clear D. Trimming removed 10 bases at V and 5 bases at J, with 18 bases between. The CDR3 covers 14 residues. Germline loops: CDR1 MNHNS, CDR2 SASEGT. The CDR3 loop reads CATQTGGTHQPQHF. The DNA of the CDR3 is TGTGCCACCCAGACCGGAGGTACCCATCAGCCCCAGCATTTT.

The rearrangement uses TRBV9 and TRBJ2-2; 9 positions agree with TRBD2. The V gene's germline CDR1 is SGDLS and CDR2 YYNGEE. The CDR3 extends over 18 amino acids. Trimming cost V 0 bases and J 3 bases; bases outside gene matches: 9. The CDR3 bases are TGTGCCAGCAGCGTAGCGGCTAGCGGGACAACCTACACCGGGGAGCTGTTTTTT. Amino acids: CASSVAASGTTYTGELFF.

The chain has TRBV29-1 and TRBJ1-3; D gene uncertain. The CDR3 is 11 amino acids. V was pared by 5 bases and J by 3 bases, with 5 bases between. CDR1 and CDR2 (germline): SQVTM, ANQGSEA. Here the CDR3 DNA reads TGCAGCGTTCTAGTTGGAAACACCATATATTTT. Its protein is CSVLVGNTIYF.

This chain links TRBV2 with TRBJ2-7; the D gene is possibly TRBD2 (6 bases). The CDR3 totals 12 residues. Looked up from germline, CDR1 is SNHLY and CDR2 is FYNNEI. V lost 6 bases and J 1 base, leaving 7 bases between the germline ends. The CDR3 bases are TGTGCCAGCAGCGGGGGTTCCTACGAGCAGTACTTC. Translation: CASSGGSYEQYF.

This clone was observed a few times. V usage is TRBV4-3 and J usage is TRBJ1-4; D not resolved. V lost 2 bases, J lost 6 bases, and 13 bases lay in between. This CDR3 spans 15 amino acids. Germline V CDR1 and CDR2: LGHNA, YSLEER. The CDR3 sequence: CASSQTPRRDEKLFF. The CDR3 DNA is TGCGCCAGCAGCCAAACACCCAGGAGGGATGAAAAACTGTTTTTT.

V is TRBV7-3 and J is TRBJ2-6; D unresolved. This CDR3 contains 16 residues. Trimming took 3 bases from V and 4 from J, leaving 13 bases between them. Germline-derived CDR1 and CDR2 are SGHTA and FQGTGA. CDR3 DNA: TGTGCCAGCAGCTTTACCGCAATGACAGGGGCCAACGTCCTGACTTTC. Its translation is CASSFTAMTGANVLTF.